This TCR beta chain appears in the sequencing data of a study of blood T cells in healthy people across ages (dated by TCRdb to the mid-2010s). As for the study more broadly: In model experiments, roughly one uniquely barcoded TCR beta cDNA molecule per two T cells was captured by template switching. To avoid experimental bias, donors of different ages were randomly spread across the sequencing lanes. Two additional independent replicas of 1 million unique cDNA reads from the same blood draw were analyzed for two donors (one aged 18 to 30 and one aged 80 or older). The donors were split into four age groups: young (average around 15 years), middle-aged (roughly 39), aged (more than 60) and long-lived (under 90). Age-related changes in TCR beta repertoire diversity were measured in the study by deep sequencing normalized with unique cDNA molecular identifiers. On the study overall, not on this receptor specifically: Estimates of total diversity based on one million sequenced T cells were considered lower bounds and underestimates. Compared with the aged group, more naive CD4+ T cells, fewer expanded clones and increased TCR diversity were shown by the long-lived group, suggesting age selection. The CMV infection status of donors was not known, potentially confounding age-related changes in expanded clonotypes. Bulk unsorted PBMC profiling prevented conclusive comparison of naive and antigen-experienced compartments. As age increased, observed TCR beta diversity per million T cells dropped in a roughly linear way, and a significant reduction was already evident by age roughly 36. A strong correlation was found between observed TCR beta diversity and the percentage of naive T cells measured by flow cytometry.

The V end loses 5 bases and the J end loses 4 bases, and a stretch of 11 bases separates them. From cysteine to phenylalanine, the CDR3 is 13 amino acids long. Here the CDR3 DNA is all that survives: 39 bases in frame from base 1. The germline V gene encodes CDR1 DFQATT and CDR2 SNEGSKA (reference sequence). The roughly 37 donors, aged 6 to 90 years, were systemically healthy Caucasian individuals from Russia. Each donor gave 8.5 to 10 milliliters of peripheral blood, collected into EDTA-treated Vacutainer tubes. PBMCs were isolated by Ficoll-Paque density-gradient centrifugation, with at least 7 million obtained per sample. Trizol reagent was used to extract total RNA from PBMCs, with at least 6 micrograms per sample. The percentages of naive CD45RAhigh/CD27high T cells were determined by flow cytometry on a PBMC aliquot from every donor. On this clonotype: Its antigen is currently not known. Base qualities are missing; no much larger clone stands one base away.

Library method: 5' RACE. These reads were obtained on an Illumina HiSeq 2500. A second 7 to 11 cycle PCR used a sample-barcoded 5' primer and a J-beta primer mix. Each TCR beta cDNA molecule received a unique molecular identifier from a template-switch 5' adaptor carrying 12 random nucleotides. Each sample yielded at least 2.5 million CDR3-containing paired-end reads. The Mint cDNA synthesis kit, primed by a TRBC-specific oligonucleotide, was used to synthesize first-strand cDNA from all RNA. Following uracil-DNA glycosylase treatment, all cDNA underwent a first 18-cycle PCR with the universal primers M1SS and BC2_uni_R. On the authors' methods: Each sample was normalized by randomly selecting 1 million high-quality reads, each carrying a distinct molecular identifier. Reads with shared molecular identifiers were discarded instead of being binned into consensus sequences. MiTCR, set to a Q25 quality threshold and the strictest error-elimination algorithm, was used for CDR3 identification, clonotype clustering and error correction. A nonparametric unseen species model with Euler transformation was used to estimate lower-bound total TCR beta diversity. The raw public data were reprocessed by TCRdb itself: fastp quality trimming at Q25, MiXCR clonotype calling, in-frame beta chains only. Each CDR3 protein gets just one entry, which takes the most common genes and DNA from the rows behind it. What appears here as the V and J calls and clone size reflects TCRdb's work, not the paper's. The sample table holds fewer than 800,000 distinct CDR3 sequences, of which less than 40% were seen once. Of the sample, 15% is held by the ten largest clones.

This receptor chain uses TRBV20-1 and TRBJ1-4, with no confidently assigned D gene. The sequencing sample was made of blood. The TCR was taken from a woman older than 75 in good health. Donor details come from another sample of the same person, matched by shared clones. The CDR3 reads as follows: CSAGKTGNEKLFF. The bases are TGCAGTGCTGGGAAGACGGGTAATGAAAAACTGTTTTTT.